The clone carrying this TCR beta chain was seen at least ten times. Antigen specificity is unknown. The lymph nodes were axillary draining lymph nodes from breast cancer patients. This record comes from a study of breast tumors, draining lymph nodes, adjacent tissues. Germline values: CDR1 SGHDT, CDR2 YYEEEE. Deletions cut 0 bases from V and 3 bases from J, with 10 bases between. The CDR3 is made up of 15 amino acids. Study observations and caveats: Most tumor T cells seemingly derive from lymph node, then expand in tumor. Tumors had less TCR diversity than lymph nodes, more than nontumor tissue. The lymph node origin of tumor T cells was framed as consistent with a hypothesis, not demonstrated. Luminal-like breast cancer showed significantly higher tumor–nontumor repertoire similarity than basal-like.

Via MiXCR, TCRdb re-called the multiplex PCR reads, giving one row per CDR3 protein. The sample lists approximately 170,000 distinct CDR3 sequences, about 30% occurring once. The chain joins TRBV5-6 to TRBJ1-5, with D unclear. Sequencing was done on a sample of axillary lymph node tissue. The TCR originated in a female donor with breast cancer. Some clones in this sample may be carry-over from other donors' samples. The CDR3 region is CASSLGFSLNQPQHF. Written as DNA, the CDR3 is TGTGCCAGCAGCTTGGGATTCAGCCTCAATCAGCCCCAGCATTTT.